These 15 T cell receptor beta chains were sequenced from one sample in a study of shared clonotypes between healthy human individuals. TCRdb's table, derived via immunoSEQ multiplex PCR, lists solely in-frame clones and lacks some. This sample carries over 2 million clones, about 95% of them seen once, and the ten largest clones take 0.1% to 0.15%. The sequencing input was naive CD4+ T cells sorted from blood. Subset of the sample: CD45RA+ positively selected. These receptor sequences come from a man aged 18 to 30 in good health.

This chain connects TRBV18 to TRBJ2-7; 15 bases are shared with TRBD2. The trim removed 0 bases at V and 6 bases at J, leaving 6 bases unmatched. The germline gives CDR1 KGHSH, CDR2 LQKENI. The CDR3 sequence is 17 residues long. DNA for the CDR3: TGTGCCAGCTCACCACCGGGACTAGCGGGAGGAGTAAGCGAGCAGTACTTC. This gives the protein CASSPPGLAGGVSEQYF. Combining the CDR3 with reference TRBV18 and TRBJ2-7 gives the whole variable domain NAGVMQNPRHLVRRRGQEARLRCSPMKGHSHVYWYRQLPEEGLKFMVYLQKENIIDESGMPKERFSAEFPKEGPSILRIQQVVRGDSAAYFCASSPPGLAGGVSEQYFGPGTRLTVT.

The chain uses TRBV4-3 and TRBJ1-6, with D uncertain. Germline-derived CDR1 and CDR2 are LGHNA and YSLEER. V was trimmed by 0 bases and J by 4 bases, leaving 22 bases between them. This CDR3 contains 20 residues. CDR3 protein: CASSQDIPQAGRVYNSPLHF. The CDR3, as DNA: TGCGCCAGCAGCCAAGATATTCCCCAGGCCGGGCGGGTATATAATTCACCCCTCCACTTT.

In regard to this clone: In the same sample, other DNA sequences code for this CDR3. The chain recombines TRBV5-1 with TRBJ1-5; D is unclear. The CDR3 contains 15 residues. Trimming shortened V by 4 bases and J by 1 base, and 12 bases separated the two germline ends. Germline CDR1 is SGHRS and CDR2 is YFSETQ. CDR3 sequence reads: CASSLTGVSNQPQHF. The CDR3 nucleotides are TGCGCCAGCAGCCTAACTGGGGTAAGCAATCAGCCCCAGCATTTT.

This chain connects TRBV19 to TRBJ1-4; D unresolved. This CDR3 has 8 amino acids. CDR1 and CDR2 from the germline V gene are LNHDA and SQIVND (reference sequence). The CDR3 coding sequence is TGTGCTGAAGAAAAACTGTTTTTT. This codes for CAEEKLFF.

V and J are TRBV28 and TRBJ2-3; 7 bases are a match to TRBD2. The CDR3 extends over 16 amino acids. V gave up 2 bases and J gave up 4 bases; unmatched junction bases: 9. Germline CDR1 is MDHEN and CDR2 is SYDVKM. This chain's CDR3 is CASSLSGNVRPDTQYF. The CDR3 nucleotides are TGTGCCAGCAGTTTAAGCGGGAACGTAAGGCCAGATACGCAGTATTTT. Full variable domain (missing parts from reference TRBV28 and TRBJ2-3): DVKVTQSSRYLVKRTGEKVFLECVQDMDHENMFWYRQDPGLGLRLIYFSYDVKMKEKGDIPEGYSVSREKKERFSLILESASTNQTSMYLCASSLSGNVRPDTQYFGPGTRLTVL.

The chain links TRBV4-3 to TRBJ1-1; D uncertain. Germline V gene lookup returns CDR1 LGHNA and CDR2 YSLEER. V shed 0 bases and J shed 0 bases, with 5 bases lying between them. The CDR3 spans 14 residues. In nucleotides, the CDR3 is TGCGCCAGCAGCCAAGATGCGTTGAACACTGAAGCTTTCTTT. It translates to CASSQDALNTEAFF.

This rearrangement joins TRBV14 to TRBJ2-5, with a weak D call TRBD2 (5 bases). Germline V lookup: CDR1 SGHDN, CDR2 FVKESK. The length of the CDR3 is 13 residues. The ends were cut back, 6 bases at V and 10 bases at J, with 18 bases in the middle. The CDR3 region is CASSRTPDGNQYF. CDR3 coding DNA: TGTGCCAGCAGTCGAACACCGGACGGGAACCAGTACTTC.

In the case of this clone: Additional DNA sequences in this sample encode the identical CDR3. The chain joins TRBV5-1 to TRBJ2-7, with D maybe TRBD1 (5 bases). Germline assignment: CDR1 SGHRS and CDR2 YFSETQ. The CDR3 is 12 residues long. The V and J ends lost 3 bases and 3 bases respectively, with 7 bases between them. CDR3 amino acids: CASSSDSYEQYF. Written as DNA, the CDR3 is TGCGCCAGCAGCTCCGACAGCTACGAGCAGTACTTC.

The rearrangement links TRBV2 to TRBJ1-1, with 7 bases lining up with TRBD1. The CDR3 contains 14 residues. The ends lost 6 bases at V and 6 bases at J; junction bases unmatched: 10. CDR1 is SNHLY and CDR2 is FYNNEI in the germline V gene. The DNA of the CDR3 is TGTGCCAGCAGGGGACAGTCCCCGGTCGCTGAAGCTTTCTTT. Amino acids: CASRGQSPVAEAFF.

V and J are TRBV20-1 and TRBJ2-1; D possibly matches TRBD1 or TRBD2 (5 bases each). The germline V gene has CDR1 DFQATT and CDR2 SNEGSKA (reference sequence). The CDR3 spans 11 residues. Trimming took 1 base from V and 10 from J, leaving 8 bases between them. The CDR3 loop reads CSARGEGEQFF. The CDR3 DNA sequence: TGCAGTGCTAGAGGCGAGGGGGAGCAGTTCTTC.

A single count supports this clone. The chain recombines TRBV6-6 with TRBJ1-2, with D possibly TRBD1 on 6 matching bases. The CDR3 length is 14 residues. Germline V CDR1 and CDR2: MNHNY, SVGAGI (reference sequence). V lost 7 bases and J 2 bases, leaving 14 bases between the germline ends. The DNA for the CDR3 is TGTGCCAGCATCCCGGGAGGGACAAACTATGGCTACACCTTC. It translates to CASIPGGTNYGYTF.

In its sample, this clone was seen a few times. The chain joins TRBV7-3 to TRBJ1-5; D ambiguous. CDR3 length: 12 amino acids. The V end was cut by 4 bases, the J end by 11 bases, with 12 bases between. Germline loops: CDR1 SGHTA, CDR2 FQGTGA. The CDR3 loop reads CASSSPPEAQHF. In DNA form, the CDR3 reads TGTGCCAGCAGCTCCCCCCCCGAGGCCCAGCATTTT.

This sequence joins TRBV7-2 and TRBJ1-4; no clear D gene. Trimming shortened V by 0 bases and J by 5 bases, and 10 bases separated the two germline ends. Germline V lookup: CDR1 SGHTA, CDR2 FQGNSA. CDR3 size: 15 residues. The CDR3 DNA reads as TGTGCCAGCAGCTTAGCAGGTCAGGTGAATGAAAAACTGTTTTTT. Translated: CASSLAGQVNEKLFF. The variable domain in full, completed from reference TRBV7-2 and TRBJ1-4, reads GAGVSQSPSNKVTEKGKDVELRCDPISGHTALYWYRQSLGQGLEFLIYFQGNSAPDKSGLPSDRFSAERTGGSVSTLTIQRTQQEDSAVYLCASSLAGQVNEKLFFGSGTQLSVL.

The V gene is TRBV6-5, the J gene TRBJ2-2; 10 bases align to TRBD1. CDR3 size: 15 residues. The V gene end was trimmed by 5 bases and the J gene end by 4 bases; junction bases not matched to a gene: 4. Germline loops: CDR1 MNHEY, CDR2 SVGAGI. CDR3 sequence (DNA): TGTGCCAGCAGTAACCGGGACAGGGGCACCGGGGAGCTGTTTTTT. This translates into CASSNRDRGTGELFF.

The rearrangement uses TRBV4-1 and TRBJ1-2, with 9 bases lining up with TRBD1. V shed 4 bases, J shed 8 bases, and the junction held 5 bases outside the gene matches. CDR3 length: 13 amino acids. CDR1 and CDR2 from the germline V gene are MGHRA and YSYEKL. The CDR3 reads CASSRNDRGGYTF. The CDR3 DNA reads TGCGCCAGCAGCCGGAACGACAGGGGGGGCTACACCTTC.